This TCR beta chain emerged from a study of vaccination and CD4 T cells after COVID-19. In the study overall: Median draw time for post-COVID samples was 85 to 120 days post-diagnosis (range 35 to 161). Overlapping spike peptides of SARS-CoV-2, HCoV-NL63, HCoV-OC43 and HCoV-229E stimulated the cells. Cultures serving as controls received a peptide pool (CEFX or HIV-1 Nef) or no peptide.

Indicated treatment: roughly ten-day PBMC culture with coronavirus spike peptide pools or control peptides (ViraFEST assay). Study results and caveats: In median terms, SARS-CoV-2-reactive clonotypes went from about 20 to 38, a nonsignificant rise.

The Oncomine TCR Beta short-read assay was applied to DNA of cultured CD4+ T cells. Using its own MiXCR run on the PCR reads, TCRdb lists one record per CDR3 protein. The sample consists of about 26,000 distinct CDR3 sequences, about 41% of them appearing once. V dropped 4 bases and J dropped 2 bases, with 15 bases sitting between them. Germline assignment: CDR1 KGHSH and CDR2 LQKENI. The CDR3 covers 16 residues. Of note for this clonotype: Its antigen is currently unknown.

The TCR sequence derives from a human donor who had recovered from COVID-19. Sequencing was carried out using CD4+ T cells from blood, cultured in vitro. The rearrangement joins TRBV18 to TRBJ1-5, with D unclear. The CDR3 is CASSLKPPPGNQPQHF. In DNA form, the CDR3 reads TGTGCCAGCTCACTAAAACCCCCACCAGGCAATCAGCCCCAGCATTTT.